This T cell receptor beta chain was identified in a study of T cells in Graves' hyperthyroidism and ophthalmopathy (dated by TCRdb to about 2019). The study in broad terms: Peripheral blood was sampled at the time of initial diagnosis, prior to any treatment. To identify TCR V-J signatures that set the groups apart, the researchers used a discovery cohort of about a hundred patients, made up of fewer than 50 with Graves' ophthalmopathy and 55 to 65 with stable Graves' hyperthyroidism. Whether ophthalmopathy could be predicted prospectively was tested in an independent validation cohort made up of fewer than 20 hyperthyroidism patients plus 17 patients who later progressed to ophthalmopathy. The approximately 98 discovery patients were randomly divided into training and test sets at a 7:3 ratio. The study also compared thyroid tissue and blood T-cell repertoires from five or six Graves' hyperthyroidism patients. Following sampling, methimazole starting at 30 mg daily was given to hyperthyroidism patients, and high-dose intravenous methylprednisolone was given to ophthalmopathy patients. The paper reports TCR Vbeta CDR3 sequencing of 130 to 150 peripheral blood samples: around 45 ophthalmopathy, fewer than 80 hyperthyroidism and approximately 17 progressor patients. Overall study results and their limits: Most expanded thyroid clonotypes (frequency above 0.001) were also detected in blood, a finding suggesting that blood repertoires may reflect thyroid immune responses. A 13 V-J signature model separated ophthalmopathy from stable hyperthyroidism, with about 90% sensitivity and 81.08% specificity in cross-validation and 80%/75% in testing. Sample size was not statistically predetermined, and investigators were not blinded to group allocation. In validation, the model predicted progression to ophthalmopathy a median of approximately 6.6 months before onset, with about 67% sensitivity and about 72% specificity.

This clonotype has a count of ten or more. It lacks a known antigen. No qualities accompany the bases; no much larger clone lies one base away. Stable Graves' hyperthyroidism was defined as no progression to ophthalmopathy during 18 months of follow-up. Hyperthyroidism patients were aged 18 to 65 years and newly diagnosed, with disease duration of less than 2 months. Exclusion was applied to patients with uncontrolled infections, other autoimmune diseases, pregnancy or lactation. Diagnoses were based on clinical symptoms, serum thyroxine and TRAb, thyroid ultrasound and orbital computed tomography. PBMCs were isolated from approximately 10 ml of fresh peripheral blood by Ficoll-Paque density gradient centrifugation. Total RNA was extracted with Trizol reagent, and quality was checked on an Agilent 2100 Bioanalyzer. The TCR beta CDR3 regions were amplified from RNA transcripts. A first-round RT-PCR of the TCR CDR3 used the HTBI primer set with the Qiagen OneStep RT-PCR kit. Libraries were constructed in a second round of multiplex PCR, after which size selection and purification were carried out. Paired-end sequencing of the libraries was performed with 100 bp reads on an Illumina HiSeq2000. Per the authors' processing: Raw data were processed with SOAPnuke, discarding reads with adapters, uncalled bases, mean Phred below 15, or no exact constant-primer or identifier match. COPE v1.2.5 was used to merge high-quality paired reads, and clonotypes were defined as unique nucleotide sequences. MiTCR v1.1 was used to align the clonotypes against IMGT TRBV, TRBD and TRBJ reference segments. Only V-J combinations with frequency above 0.0001, covering 99% to 99.2% of repertoires, were analysed. The TCS score was defined as F50 (clonal expansion) divided by E x V (chaos), with BLOSUM62-based TCRdist calculated between CDR3 peptides within each V-J. Welch's t-statistics and random forest reduced around 520 V-J features to 13, which were used in a naive Bayes classifier (R e1071). In TCRdb, the public reads were trimmed at Q25 with fastp and aligned with MiXCR, with productive beta chains retained. Every entry covers one CDR3 protein and lists the most common genes and DNA from its rows. The V and J calls were not made by the authors but by TCRdb's processing. Counted in this sample were 600,000 or so distinct CDR3 sequences; 15% to 20% of them appeared once. The ten biggest clones cover less than 4.5% of the sample.

After removal of 3 bases from V and 8 bases from J, the junction retains 5 bases not matched to a gene. The CDR3, cysteine through phenylalanine, is 14 amino acids long. Of all the DNA, just the CDR3 is kept, 42 bases in frame from base 1. CDR1 and CDR2, looked up from the germline V gene, are MNHNS and SASEGT. This clonotype was obtained from a woman in her thirties with Graves' hyperthyroidism. The sequencing input was blood. This chain is built from TRBV6-1 and TRBJ2-1, with 9 bases in between that match TRBD2. The bases are TGTGCCAGCAGTGACCTTACTAGCGGGTATGAGCAGTTCTTC. It is translated as CASSDLTSGYEQFF.